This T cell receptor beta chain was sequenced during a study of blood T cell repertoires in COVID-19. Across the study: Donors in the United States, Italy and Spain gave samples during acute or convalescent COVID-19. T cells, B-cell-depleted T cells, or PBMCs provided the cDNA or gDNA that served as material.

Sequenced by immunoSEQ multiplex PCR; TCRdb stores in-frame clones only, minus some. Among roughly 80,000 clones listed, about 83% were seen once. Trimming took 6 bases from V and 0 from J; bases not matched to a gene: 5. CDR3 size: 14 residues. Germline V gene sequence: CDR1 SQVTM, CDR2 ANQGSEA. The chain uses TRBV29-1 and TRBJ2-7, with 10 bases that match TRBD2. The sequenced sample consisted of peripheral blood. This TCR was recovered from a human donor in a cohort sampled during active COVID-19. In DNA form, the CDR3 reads TGCAGCGTCTTAGCGGGAGGCCGCTCCTACGAGCAGTACTTC. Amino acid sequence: CSVLAGGRSYEQYF.